This T cell receptor beta chain was observed in a study of sequential checkpoint blockade in melanoma. Study summary: Maintenance nivolumab came after either treatment sequence.

Assay used: immunoSEQ multiplex PCR; TCRdb lists only in-frame clones, some missing. The sample includes roughly 2,900 clones, roughly 55% of them seen just once. Treatment specified: randomized to nivolumab then ipilimumab (arm A) or the reverse (arm B). PBMC sorting kept live CD3+CD8+ cells without CD19 or CD56. In its sample, this clone was seen once. J lost 4 bases, V lost 0 bases, and 5 bases had no gene match. Germline CDR1 and CDR2: ENHRY and SYGVKD. The CDR3 spans 15 residues. This specimen consisted of CD8+ T cells sorted from blood (inferred from file names), obtained from a patient given nivolumab and ipilimumab in sequence. This receptor was obtained from a human donor with melanoma. The rearrangement joins TRBV10-3 to TRBJ2-5; 7 bases fit TRBD1. DNA for the CDR3: TGTGCCATCAGTGAGTCTGTAGGGGGCGTAGAGACCCAGTACTTC. Encoded protein: CAISESVGGVETQYF.